This is a list of T cell receptor beta chains from one sample in a study of PD-L1 blockade in urothelial cancer. Libraries were prepared by immunoSEQ multiplex PCR; TCRdb keeps only in-frame clonotypes and omits some of them. The top ten clones hold roughly 3.9% of a sample with about 43,000 clones, around 89% of them seen once. The sample here was PBMCs, taken around atezolizumab (anti-PD-L1) treatment. Receptors originate from a man older than 75 with urothelial cancer. Both conserved end residues are part of each CDR3.

>TRBV19
CASSQGHGYYEQYF
>TRBV7-9
CASSLDRGNQPQHF
>TRBV5-1
CASSLGAGLNTIYF
>TRBV7-2
CASRAGNGGETQYF
>TRBV6-5
CASGWTGGYTF
>TRBV19
CASNPRGAGGKTGELFF
>TRBV23-1
CASSQNPPTQGACDTEAFF
>TRBV9
CASSLRGGANTEAFF
>TRBV27
CASSLGQGQTRLFF
>TRBV5-1
CASRTSGRGVTDTQYF
>TRBV27
CASSLSQGFGEKLFF
>TRBV18
CASSPGSRGNTEAFF
>TRBV5-1
CASRTGTGVAYEQYF
>TRBV4-3
CASSQDLPTGEQYF
>TRBV7-2
CASTPRGRETQYF
>TRBV5-1
CASSLEGQGAANQETQYF
>TRBV7-9
CASSRRGDGTDRDNEQFF
>TRBV6-1
CASSGTSGGEQYF
>TRBV19
CASSQEGRYNQPQHF
>TRBV5-4
CASISGTDTQYF
>TRBV18
CASSAGTSERSYNEQFF
>TRBV4-2
CASSQERTTTGELFF
>TRBV6-1
CASSDGGGGGSGNTIYF
>TRBV10-3
CAISARDKAYEQYF
>TRBV11-2
CASSRLVLSGDQANVLTF
>TRBV5-4
CASSLDSAGGRNEQFF
>TRBV18
CASSPAYPVTDTQYF
>TRBV5-4
CASSSATTSGKETQYF
>TRBV7-9
CASSFTDSTETQYF
>TRBV14
CASSQMIGGPGTSDHYEQYF
>TRBV30
CTLGTGERSGYTF
>TRBV30
CAWSPFTGGQPQHF
>TRBV5-1
CASSTGQGYEQYF
>TRBV7-2
CASSFGPGTRGNEQFF
>TRBV27
CASRRAGSYEQYF
>TRBV28
CASSSPGRAKNIQYF
>TRBV5-1
CASSLTGALNTGELFF
>TRBV7-2
CASSLEGTSGRQETQYF
>TRBV28
CASSTRQGVVQPQHF
>TRBV6-1
CASSEGTGRDGYTF
>TRBV4-3
CASSQDAGAGNTEAFF
>TRBV6-5
CASRPYRDYTDTQYF